This T cell receptor (beta chain) was sequenced in a study of CD8+ T cells in alopecia areata. Study as a whole: Tofacitinib dosing lasted 6 to 18 months, which was then followed by 6 months off drug. Study observations and caveats: Numerous expanded lesional clones remained in scalp and blood during tofacitinib.

This clone turned up a few times. What it recognizes is unknown. Extraction and reverse transcription of RNA yielded cDNA as the sequencing template. TCRdb's table, derived via immunoSEQ multiplex PCR, lists solely in-frame clones and lacks some. The repertoire has approximately 210,000 clones, 40% to 45% of them found once; the top ten carry roughly 2.6%. CDR3 length equals 15 residues. Germline V lookup: CDR1 MDHEN, CDR2 SYDVKM. The V end lost 5 bases, the J end lost 2 bases, and 16 bases lay between the germline ends. Treatment indicated: oral pan-JAK inhibitor, 5-10 mg twice daily. This sequence was found in a human donor with alopecia areata. The chain employs TRBV28 and TRBJ2-7; TRBD1 is a possible D gene (6 bases). The sample consisted of CD4+ T cells sorted from blood, taken around week 36, from a patient treated with tofacitinib. In DNA, the CDR3 is TGTGCCAGCAGTCCCCACAGGGAGTACGCCTACGAGCAGTACTTC. This translates into CASSPHREYAYEQYF.